A single sample gave rise to the 12 T cell receptor beta chains below, sequenced in a study of shared T cell receptors in the human thymus. Method: immunoSEQ multiplex PCR; TCRdb's copy keeps in-frame clones and lacks some. The sample gives about 660,000 clones, 80% to 90% of which show up once; 0.0094% is in the top ten. The same data also went into a second study, on human thymus T cells.

Sequencing was performed on thymocytes. Source of these receptors: a boy in the first two years of life with a congenital heart defect.

The rearrangement uses TRBV4-1 and TRBJ2-2; D is perhaps TRBD1 (5 bases). Germline V gene sequence: CDR1 MGHRA, CDR2 YSYEKL. The CDR3 spans 16 residues. The germline V and J ends were trimmed by 2 bases and 2 bases, with 12 bases remaining between them. CDR3 nucleotides: TGCGCCAGCAGCCAACCGGACACCCTAAACACCGGGGAGCTGTTTTTT. Protein sequence: CASSQPDTLNTGELFF.

CDR3 nucleotide sequence: TGCGCCAGCAGACACAAAGGGGCTAGGGGGAGCGACACCGGGGAGCTGTTTTTT. Protein sequence: CASRHKGARGSDTGELFF. The chain is built from TRBV4-3 and TRBJ2-2; TRBD1 might be the D (6 bases). The ends were cut back, 6 bases at V and 3 bases at J, with 23 bases in the middle. The CDR3 loop spans 18 amino acids. Per the germline V gene, CDR1 is LGHNA and CDR2 is YSLEER.

This clone was seen a single time. The V and J genes are TRBV30 and TRBJ1-6, with TRBD1 matching 8 bases. Trimming at V came to 2 bases and at J to 10 bases, leaving 10 bases not matched to a gene. CDR1 is GTSNPN, CDR2 SVGIG, per germline (reference sequence). This CDR3 contains 15 residues. The CDR3 DNA reads as TGTGCCTGGAGTAAACAGGACAGGGAGTACTCACCCCTCCACTTT. Translated: CAWSKQDREYSPLHF.

This clone was observed a handful of times. This chain uses TRBV7-5 with TRBJ1-1; the D call in the table, TRBD1, was not verified against the DNA. TRBV7-5 is tagged as a pseudogene. The CDR3 sequence is 19 residues long. The CDR3 coding sequence is TGTGCCAGAAGCTTAGCTCGTAGGTTGCAGGGGCTAAGGAGCACTGAAGCTTTCTTT. Its translation: CARSLARRLQGLRSTEAFF.

This clone occurred a few times. The V call is TRBV25-1, the J call TRBJ2-2; TRBD1 agrees at 7 bases. Germline V gene data show CDR1 as MGHDK and CDR2 as SYGVNS. Trimming took 6 bases from V and 4 from J; bases not matched to a gene: 8. The CDR3 is 15 amino acids. CDR3 nucleotide sequence: TGTGCCAGCAGCCCGAGGGGACAGAGCACCGGGGAGCTGTTTTTT. It specifies CASSPRGQSTGELFF.

The V call is TRBV6-1, the J call TRBJ2-2, with D unclear. CDR1 and CDR2 from the germline V gene are MNHNS and SASEGT. This CDR3 has 14 residues. Trimming removed 5 bases from V and 2 bases from J, with 9 bases in between. CDR3 sequence (DNA): TGTGCCAGCAGTCTTAGACTTAACACCGGGGAGCTGTTTTTT. This sequence encodes CASSLRLNTGELFF.

This clone came up once. The J gene is TRBJ2-1, the V gene TRBV5-1; 8 bases map to TRBD2. Trimming at V came to 4 bases and at J to 3 bases, leaving 6 bases not matched to a gene. This CDR3 has 15 residues. Germline loops: CDR1 SGHRS, CDR2 YFSETQ. CDR3 nucleotides: TGCGCCAGCAGCACGGGGGGGCCTGTCTACAATGAGCAGTTCTTC. It encodes CASSTGGPVYNEQFF. Using reference TRBV5-1 and TRBJ2-1 for the parts outside the CDR3, the full variable domain is KAGVTQTPRYLIKTRGQQVTLSCSPISGHRSVSWYQQTPGQGLQFLFEYFSETQRNKGNFPGRFSGRQFSNSRSEMNVSTLELGDSALYLCASSTGGPVYNEQFFGPGTRLTVL.

J is TRBJ2-2 and V is TRBV14; a possible D gene is TRBD1 (6 bases). CDR1 is SGHDN, CDR2 FVKESK, per germline. The CDR3 is 14 residues long. Trimming removed 2 bases from V and 4 bases from J, with 8 bases in between. The CDR3, as DNA: TGTGCCAGCAGCCAATGGACAGTCACCGGGGAGCTGTTTTTT. Translating it yields CASSQWTVTGELFF.

This clone was seen just once. This chain joins TRBV28 and TRBJ2-7; perhaps TRBD1 as D (6 bases). V was shortened by 6 bases and J by 1 base, with 13 bases between the two germline ends. Germline V lookup: CDR1 MDHEN, CDR2 SYDVKM. The CDR3 loop spans 14 amino acids. CDR3 coding DNA: TGTGCCAGCAGGTACCGACAGGTATCCTACGAGCAGTACTTC. Translated, it gives CASRYRQVSYEQYF.

This chain uses TRBV4-3 with TRBJ2-7, with 8 positions matching TRBD2. The CDR3 totals 20 residues. CDR1 and CDR2 from the germline V gene are LGHNA and YSLEER. Losses at the gene ends were 4 bases for V and 0 bases for J; bases not matched to a gene: 20. The CDR3 region is CASSRFAGGGSYGISYEQYF. CDR3 sequence (DNA): TGCGCCAGCAGCCGATTCGCGGGGGGCGGGTCATACGGGATCTCCTACGAGCAGTACTTC.

The chain employs TRBV5-6 and TRBJ2-2; tentatively, D is TRBD2 (5 bases). CDR3 length: 15 residues. V was cut by 4 bases and J by 4 bases, with 14 bases left in between. In germline, CDR1 is SGHDT, CDR2 YYEEEE. This CDR3 is CASSPIEAGTGELFF. The CDR3 DNA reads as TGTGCCAGCAGCCCAATCGAGGCGGGCACCGGGGAGCTGTTTTTT.

V usage is TRBV28 and J usage is TRBJ2-7; TRBD1 aligns across 10 bases. The CDR3 spans 15 residues. In germline, CDR1 is MDHEN, CDR2 SYDVKM. V was pared by 7 bases and J by 5 bases, with 11 bases of the junction left unmatched. The CDR3 spells CASKLGGQGLHEQYF. The CDR3 bases are TGTGCCAGCAAGCTAGGGGGACAGGGGCTCCACGAGCAGTACTTC.